This T cell receptor beta chain was documented in a study of glioma-infiltrating T cells. Amplification of TCR alpha and beta CDR3 regions from RNA used iRepertoire nested multiplex PCR. TCRdb used MiXCR to reprocess the multiplex PCR reads, holding one entry per CDR3 protein. Of about 200,000 distinct CDR3 sequences in the sample, about 32% were seen once. The V gene's germline CDR1 is SGHTA and CDR2 FQGNSA. The junction had 4 bases not matched to a gene; V was cut back by 4 bases and J by 6 bases. The CDR3 contains 13 residues. The chain has TRBV7-2 and TRBJ2-3, with 7 bases lining up with TRBD2. This TCR was sampled from a human donor with low-grade glioma or glioblastoma, undergoing nonglioma brain surgery, or in good health (not recorded which). The sequenced material came from glioma tissue, nonneoplastic brain tissue, or PBMCs (not recorded which). CDR3 in amino acids: CASSWGGVDTQYF. CDR3 bases: TGTGCCAGCAGCTGGGGGGGGGTCGATACGCAGTATTTT.